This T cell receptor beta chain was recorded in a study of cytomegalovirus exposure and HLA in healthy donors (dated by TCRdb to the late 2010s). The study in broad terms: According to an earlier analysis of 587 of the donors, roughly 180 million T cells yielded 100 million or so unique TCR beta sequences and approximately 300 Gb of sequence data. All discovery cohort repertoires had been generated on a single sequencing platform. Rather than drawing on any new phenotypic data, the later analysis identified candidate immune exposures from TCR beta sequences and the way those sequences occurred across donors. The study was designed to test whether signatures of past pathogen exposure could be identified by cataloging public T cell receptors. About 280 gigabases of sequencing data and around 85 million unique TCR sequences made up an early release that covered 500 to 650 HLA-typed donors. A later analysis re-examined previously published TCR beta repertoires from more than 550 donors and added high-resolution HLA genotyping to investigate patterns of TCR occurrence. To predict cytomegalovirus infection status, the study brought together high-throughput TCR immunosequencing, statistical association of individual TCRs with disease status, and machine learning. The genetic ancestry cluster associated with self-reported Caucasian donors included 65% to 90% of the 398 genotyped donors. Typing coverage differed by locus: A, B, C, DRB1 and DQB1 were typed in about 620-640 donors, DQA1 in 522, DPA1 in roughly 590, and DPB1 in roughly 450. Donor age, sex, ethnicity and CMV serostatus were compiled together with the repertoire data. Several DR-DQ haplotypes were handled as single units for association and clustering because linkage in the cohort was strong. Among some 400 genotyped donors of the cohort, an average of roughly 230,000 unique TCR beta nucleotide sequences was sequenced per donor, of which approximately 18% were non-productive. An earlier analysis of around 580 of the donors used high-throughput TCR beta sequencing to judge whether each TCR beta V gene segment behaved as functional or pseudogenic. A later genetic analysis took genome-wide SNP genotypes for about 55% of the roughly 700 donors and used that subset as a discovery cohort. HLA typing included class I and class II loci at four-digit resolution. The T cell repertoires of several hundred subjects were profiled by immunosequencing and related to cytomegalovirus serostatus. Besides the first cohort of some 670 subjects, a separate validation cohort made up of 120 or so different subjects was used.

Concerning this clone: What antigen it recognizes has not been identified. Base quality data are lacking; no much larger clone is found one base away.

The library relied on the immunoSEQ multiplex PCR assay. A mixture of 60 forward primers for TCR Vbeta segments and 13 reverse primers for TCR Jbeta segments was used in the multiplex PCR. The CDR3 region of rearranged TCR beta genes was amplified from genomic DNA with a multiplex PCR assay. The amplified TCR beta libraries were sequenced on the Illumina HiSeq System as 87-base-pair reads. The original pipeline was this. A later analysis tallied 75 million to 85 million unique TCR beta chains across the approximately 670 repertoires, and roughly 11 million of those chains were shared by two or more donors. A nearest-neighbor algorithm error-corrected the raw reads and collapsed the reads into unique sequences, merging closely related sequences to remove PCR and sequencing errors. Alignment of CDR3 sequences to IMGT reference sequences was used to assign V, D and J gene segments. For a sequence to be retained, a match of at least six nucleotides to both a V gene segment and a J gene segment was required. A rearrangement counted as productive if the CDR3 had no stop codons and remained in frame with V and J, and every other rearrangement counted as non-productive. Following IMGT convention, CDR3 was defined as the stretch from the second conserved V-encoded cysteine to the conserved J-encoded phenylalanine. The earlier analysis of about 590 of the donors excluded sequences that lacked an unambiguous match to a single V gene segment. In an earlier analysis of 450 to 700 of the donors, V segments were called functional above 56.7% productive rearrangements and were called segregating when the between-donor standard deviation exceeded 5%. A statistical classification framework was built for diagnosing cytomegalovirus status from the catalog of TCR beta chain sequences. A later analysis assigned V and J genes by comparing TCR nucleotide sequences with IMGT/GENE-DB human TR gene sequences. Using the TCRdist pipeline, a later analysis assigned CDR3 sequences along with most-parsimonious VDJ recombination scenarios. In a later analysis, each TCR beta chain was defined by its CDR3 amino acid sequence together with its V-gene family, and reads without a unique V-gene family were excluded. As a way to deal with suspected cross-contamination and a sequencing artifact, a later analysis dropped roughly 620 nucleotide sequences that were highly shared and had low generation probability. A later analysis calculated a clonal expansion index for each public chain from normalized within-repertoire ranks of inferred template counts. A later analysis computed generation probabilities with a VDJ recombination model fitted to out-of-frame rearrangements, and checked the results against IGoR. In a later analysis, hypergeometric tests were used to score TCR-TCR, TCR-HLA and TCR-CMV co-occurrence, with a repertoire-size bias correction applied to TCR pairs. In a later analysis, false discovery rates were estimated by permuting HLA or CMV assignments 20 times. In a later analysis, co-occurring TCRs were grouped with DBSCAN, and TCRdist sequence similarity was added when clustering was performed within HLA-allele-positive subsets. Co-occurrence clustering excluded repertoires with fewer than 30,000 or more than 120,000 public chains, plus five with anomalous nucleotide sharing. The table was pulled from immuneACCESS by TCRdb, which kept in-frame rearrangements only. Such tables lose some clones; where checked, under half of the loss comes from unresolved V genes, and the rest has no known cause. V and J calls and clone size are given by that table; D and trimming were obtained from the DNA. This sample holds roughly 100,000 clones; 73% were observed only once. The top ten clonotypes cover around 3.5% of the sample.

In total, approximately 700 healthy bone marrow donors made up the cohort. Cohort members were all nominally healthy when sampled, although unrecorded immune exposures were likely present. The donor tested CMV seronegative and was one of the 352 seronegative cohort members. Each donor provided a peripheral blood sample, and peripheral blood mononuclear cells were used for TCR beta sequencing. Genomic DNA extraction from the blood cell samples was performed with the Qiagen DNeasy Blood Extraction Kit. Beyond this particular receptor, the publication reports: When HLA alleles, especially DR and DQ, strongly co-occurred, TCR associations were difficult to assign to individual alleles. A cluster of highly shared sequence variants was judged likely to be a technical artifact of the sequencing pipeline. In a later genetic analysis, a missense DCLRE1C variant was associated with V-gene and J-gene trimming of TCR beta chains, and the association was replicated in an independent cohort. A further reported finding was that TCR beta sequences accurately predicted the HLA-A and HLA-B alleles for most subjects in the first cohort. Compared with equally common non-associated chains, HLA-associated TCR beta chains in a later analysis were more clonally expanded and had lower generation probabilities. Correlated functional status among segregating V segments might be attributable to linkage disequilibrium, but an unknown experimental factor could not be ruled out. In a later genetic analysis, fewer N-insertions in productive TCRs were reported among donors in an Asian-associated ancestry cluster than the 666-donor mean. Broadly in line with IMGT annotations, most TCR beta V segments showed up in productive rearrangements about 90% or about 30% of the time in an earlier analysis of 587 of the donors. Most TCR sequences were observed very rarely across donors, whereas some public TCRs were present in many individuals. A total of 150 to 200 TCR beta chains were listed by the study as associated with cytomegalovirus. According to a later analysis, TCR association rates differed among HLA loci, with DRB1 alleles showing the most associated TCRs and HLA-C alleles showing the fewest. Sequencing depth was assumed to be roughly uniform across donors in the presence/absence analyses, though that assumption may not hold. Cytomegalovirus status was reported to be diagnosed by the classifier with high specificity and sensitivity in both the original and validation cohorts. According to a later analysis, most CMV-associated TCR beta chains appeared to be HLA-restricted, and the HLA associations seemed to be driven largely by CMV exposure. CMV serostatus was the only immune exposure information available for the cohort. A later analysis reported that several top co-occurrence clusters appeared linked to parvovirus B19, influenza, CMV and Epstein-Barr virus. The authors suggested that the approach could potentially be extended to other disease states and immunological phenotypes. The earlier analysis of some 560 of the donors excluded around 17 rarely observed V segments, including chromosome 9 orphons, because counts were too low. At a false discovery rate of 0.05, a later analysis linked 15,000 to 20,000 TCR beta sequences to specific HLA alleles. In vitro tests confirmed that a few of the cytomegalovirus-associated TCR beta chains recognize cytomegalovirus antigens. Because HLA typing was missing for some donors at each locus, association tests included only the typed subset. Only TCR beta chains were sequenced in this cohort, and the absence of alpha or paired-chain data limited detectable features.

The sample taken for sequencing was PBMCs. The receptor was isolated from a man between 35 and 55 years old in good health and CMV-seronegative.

The nucleotides are TGTGCCATCAGGGGGGACAGGGATAATTCACCCCTCCACTTT. It translates as CAIRGDRDNSPLHF. This chain joins TRBV10-3 to TRBJ1-6; the junction holds 9 bases that match TRBD1. CDR1 is given as ENHRY and CDR2 as SYGVKD, both from the germline V gene. From cysteine to phenylalanine, the CDR3 is 14 amino acids long. Only CDR3 DNA remains: 42 bases, in frame from the first base. Germline trimming amounts to 6 bases on V and 5 bases on J, with 2 as the count of junction bases outside the gene matches.